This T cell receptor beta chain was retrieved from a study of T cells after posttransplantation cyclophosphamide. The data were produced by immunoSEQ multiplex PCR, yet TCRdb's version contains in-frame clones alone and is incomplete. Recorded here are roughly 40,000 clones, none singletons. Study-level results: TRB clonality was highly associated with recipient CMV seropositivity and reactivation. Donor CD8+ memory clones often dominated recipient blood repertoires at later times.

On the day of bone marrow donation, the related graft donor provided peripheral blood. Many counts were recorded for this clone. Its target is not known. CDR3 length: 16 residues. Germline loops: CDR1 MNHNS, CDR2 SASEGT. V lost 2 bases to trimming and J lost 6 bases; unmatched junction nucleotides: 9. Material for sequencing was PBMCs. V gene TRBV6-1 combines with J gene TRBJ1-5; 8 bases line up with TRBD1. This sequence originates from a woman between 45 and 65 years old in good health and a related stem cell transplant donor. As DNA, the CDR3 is TGTGCCAGCAGTGAATCGGGCGGACAGGGAGGTCAGCCCCAGCATTTT. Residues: CASSESGGQGGQPQHF.